The 5 T cell receptor beta chains presented below share a single source sample, sequenced in a study of beta chain features in type 1 diabetes. Isolated RNA was reverse transcribed in full, so expressed TCRB transcripts were sequenced. Produced via immunoSEQ multiplex PCR; TCRdb's table is partial and in-frame only. The sample holds 350,000 or so clones, around a fifth seen once. Sequenced sample: naive CD4+ T cells from blood. These receptors came from a woman under 30 in good health.

CDR3 sequence reads: CSSWDRGQTQAFF. The CDR3 DNA reads as TGCAGCTCCTGGGACAGGGGTCAGACCCAAGCTTTCTTT. The chain carries TRBV29-1 and TRBJ1-1, with 10 bases lining up with TRBD1. Trimming took 8 bases from V and 9 from J; bases not matched to a gene: 12. The CDR3 is 13 amino acids. Germline assignment: CDR1 SQVTM and CDR2 ANQGSEA. Drawing the rest from reference TRBV29-1 and TRBJ1-1, the complete variable domain is SAVISQKPSRDICQRGTSLTIQCQVDSQVTMMFWYRQQPGQSLTLIATANQGSEATYESGFVIDKFPISRPNLTFSTLTVSNMSPEDSSIYLCSSWDRGQTQAFFGQGTRLTVV.

The V call is TRBV4-3, the J call TRBJ2-7; D might be TRBD1 (6 bases). CDR3 size: 16 residues. Germline V gives CDR1 LGHNA, CDR2 YSLEER. V was trimmed by 0 bases and J by 5 bases, leaving 17 bases between them. In nucleotides, the CDR3 is TGCGCCAGCAGCCAAGATGATAGGAGCAGGGGCCACGAGCAGTACTTC. It specifies CASSQDDRSRGHEQYF.

The chain recombines TRBV9 with TRBJ2-5; TRBD2 agrees at 13 bases. The CDR3 loop spans 16 amino acids. J lost 5 bases, V lost 3 bases, and 7 bases had no gene match. Germline-derived CDR1 and CDR2 are SGDLS and YYNGEE. As DNA, the CDR3 is TGTGCCAGCAGCGAACGACTAGCGGGGGGCGTCGAGACCCAGTACTTC. It is translated as CASSERLAGGVETQYF. The full variable domain, completed using reference TRBV9 and TRBJ2-5, is DSGVTQTPKHLITATGQRVTLRCSPRSGDLSVYWYQQSLDQGLQFLIQYYNGEERAKGNILERFSAQQFPDLHSELNLSSLELGDSALYFCASSERLAGGVETQYFGPGTRLLVL.

This clone was counted a few times. The rearrangement uses TRBV6-6 and TRBJ2-1; 9 positions agree with TRBD2. J was trimmed by 10 bases and V by 5 bases; bases with no gene match: 0. Germline-derived CDR1 and CDR2 are MNHNY and SVGAGI (reference sequence). The CDR3 is 11 amino acids. CDR3 sequence (DNA): TGTGCCAGCAGTAGCGGGGGGGAGCAGTTCTTC. This codes for CASSSGGEQFF.

The V and J genes are TRBV30 and TRBJ2-7, with D perhaps matching TRBD2 (6 bases). Trimming stripped 1 base from V and 3 bases from J, with 19 bases between. This CDR3 is built from 16 residues. Looked up from germline, CDR1 is GTSNPN and CDR2 is SVGIG (reference sequence). The CDR3 spells CAWSATDGGTGYEQYF. In DNA form, the CDR3 reads TGTGCCTGGAGTGCAACTGACGGGGGAACGGGCTACGAGCAGTACTTC. Full variable domain (remainder filled in from reference TRBV30 and TRBJ2-7): SQTIHQWPATLVQPVGSPLSLECTVEGTSNPNLYWYRQAAGRGLQLLFYSVGIGQISSEVPQNLSASRPQDRQFILSSKKLLLSDSGFYLCAWSATDGGTGYEQYFGPGTRLTVT.